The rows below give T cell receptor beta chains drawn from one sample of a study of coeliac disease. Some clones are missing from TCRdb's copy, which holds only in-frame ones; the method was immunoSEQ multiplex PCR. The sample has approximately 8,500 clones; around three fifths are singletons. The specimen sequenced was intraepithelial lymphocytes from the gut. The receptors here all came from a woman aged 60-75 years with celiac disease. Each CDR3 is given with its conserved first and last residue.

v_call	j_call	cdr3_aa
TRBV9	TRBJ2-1	CASSVRGNPYNEQFF
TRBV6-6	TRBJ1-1	CASSRVQGNTEAFF
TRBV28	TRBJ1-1	CASSRPSTGIDTEAFF
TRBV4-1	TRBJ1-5	CASSQDGGQPQHF
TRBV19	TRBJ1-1	CATRRGNTEAFF
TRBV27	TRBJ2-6	CASSLSSSYYGANVLTF
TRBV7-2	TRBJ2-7	CASSLGPRGSSYEQYF
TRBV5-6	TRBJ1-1	CASSLAADRVRTEAFF
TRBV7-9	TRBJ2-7	CASSQPGDEQYF
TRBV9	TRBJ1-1	CASSFAGSGNTEAFF
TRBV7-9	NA	CASSSRMYEQYF
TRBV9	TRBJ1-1	CASSAPRGEAGTEAFF
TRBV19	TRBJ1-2	CASSTHRVPGTDGYTF
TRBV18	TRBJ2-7	CASSLSGTGYLEQYF
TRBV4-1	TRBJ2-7	CASSPSAGGFYEQYF
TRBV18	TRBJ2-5	CASCPSGGQETQYF
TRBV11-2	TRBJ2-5	CASSLTGGGAGETQYF
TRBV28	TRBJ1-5	CASVIQGPNQPQHF
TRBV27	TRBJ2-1	CASRPKLRVSYNEQFF
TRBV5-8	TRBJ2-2	CASSLETAANTGELFF
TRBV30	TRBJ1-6	CAWSLATGWLPLHF
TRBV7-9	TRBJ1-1	CASSLTGVNTEAFF
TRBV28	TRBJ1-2	CASSWVRTDLLDTF
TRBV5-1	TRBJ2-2	CASSPGHTTGELFF
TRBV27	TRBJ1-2	CASSLGDFGYGYTF
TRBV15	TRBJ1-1	CATSTHYTEAFF
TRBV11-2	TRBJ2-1	CASSFGTSAYNEQFF
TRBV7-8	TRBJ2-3	CASHRGFTDTQYF
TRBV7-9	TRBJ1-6	CASSLKVGAGSPLHF
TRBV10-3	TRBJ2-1	CAISGGQYNEQFF
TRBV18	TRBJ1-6	CASSLTGTALDNSPLHF
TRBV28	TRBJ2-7	CASKRISYEQYF
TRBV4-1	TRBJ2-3	CASSHFSDTQYF
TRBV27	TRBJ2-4	CASSFGSYGNIQYF
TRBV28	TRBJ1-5	CASSLVQPRRLNQPQHF
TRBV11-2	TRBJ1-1	CASSLDREVEAFF
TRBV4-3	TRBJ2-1	CASSQDEDSGIYNEQFF
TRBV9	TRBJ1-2	CASSPSEGKWGYGYTF
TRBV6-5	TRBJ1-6	CASGYPGQGISPLHF
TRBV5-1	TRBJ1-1	CASTPEGRNTEAFF
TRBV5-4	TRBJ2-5	CASSLAGGYQETQYF
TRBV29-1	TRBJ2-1	CSVERDNEQFF
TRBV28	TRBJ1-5	CASSLRQGRNQPQHF
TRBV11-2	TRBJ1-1	CASSLDFQGLAF
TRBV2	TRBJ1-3	CASSEGGPSGNTIYF
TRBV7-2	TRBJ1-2	CASSLETGWNYGYTF
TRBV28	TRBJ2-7	CATLDRASYEQYF
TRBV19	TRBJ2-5	CAPSDQGLGRETQYF
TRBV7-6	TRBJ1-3	CASSLSQSRSGNTIYF
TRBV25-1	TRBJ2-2	CASSELSGTGFTGELFF
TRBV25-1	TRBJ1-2	CASSEWPGGYTF
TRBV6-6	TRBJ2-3	CASSRLETTDTQYF
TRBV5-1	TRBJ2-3	CASSRSDGRRADTQYF
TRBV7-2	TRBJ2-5	CASSPLSGGAGTQYF